These 11 T cell receptor beta chains were all obtained from the same sample, sequenced in a study of neurological immune-mediated disorders (dated by TCRdb to the late 2010s). Libraries were built with 5' RACE. Sequencing took place on an Illumina HiSeq 2500. TCRdb cleaned the public reads at Q25 with fastp, built clones with MiXCR and kept in-frame beta chains. Each CDR3 protein appears once, grouped with its most common genes and DNA. The sample table contains 45,000 to 65,000 distinct CDR3 sequences; only one count was recorded for around 4.4% of them. Of the sample, 2.9% is held by the ten largest clones. Sequencing was carried out using PBMCs. Source of these receptors: a man aged 45 to 65 with multiple sclerosis.

This clonotype was counted at least ten times. The J gene is TRBJ2-1, the V gene TRBV4-1; 8 bases are a match to TRBD1. CDR1 is MGHRA, CDR2 YSYEKL, per germline. This CDR3 has 14 residues. V was clipped by 3 bases and J by 6 bases; unmatched bases: 4. The CDR3 region is CASSHSTGGNEQFF. The CDR3 nucleotides are TGCGCCAGCAGCCATTCCACAGGGGGCAATGAGCAGTTCTTC.

This clonotype has a count of ten or more. CDR3 DNA sequence: TGTGCCAGCAGCCGAATACAGGGCTACGAGCAGTACTTC. Amino acids: CASSRIQGYEQYF. The V and J genes are TRBV14 and TRBJ2-7; D is perhaps TRBD1 (6 bases). Trimming shortened V by 4 bases and J by 3 bases, and 10 bases separated the two germline ends. CDR1 and CDR2 from the germline V gene are SGHDN and FVKESK. This CDR3 is 13 amino acids long. Full variable domain (remainder filled in from reference TRBV14 and TRBJ2-7): EAGVTQFPSHSVIEKGQTVTLRCDPISGHDNLYWYRRVMGKEIKFLLHFVKESKQDESGMPNNRFLAERTGGTYSTLKVQPAELEDSGVYFCASSRIQGYEQYFGPGTRLTVT.

The table lists this clonotype with many counts. The J gene is TRBJ1-2, the V gene TRBV28; D possibly corresponds to TRBD1 (6 bases). This CDR3 is 13 amino acids long. The germline CDR1 and CDR2 sequences are MDHEN and SYDVKM. The ends were cut back, 6 bases at V and 2 bases at J, with 10 bases in the middle. The CDR3, as DNA: TGTGCCAGCAGACGGGACATGAACTATGGCTACACCTTC. This encodes CASRRDMNYGYTF.

At least ten counts were recorded for this clonotype. The V and J genes are TRBV20-1 and TRBJ2-7; 7 nucleotides line up with TRBD2. J gave up 3 bases and V 0 bases, and 5 bases lay outside the gene matches. The germline CDR1 and CDR2 sequences are DFQATT and SNEGSKA (reference sequence). The CDR3 consists of 14 residues. The CDR3 region is CSARDLASGYEQYF. The CDR3 nucleotides are TGCAGTGCTAGAGATCTCGCTAGCGGCTACGAGCAGTACTTC.

In this sample, this clonotype turned up many times. V and J are TRBV4-1 and TRBJ1-4, with D possibly TRBD1 on 6 matching bases. The CDR3 runs to 15 residues. Trimming stripped 2 bases from V and 0 bases from J, with 7 bases between. Per germline, CDR1 MGHRA and CDR2 YSYEKL. CDR3 protein: CASSQRTATNEKLFF. The CDR3 DNA follows: TGCGCCAGCAGCCAACGGACAGCAACTAATGAAAAACTGTTTTTT.

The table lists this clonotype with many counts. V gene TRBV5-1 combines with J gene TRBJ2-5; D uncertain. CDR1 SGHRS and CDR2 YFSETQ come from the germline V gene. V lost 0 bases and J 4 bases, leaving 16 bases between the germline ends. The CDR3 length is 16 residues. The CDR3 bases are TGCGCCAGCAGCTTGGGCTCTGATAGGCCACGAGAGACCCAGTACTTC. Translated, it gives CASSLGSDRPRETQYF.

The table lists this clonotype with many counts. The chain carries TRBV12-3 or TRBV12-4 and TRBJ1-6, with D possibly matching TRBD1 (5 bases). Deletions cut 3 bases from V and 7 bases from J, with 10 bases between. The CDR3 contains 14 residues. CDR3 coding DNA: TGTGCCAGCAGTTTTGATCGACAGAATTCACCCCTCCACTTT. This translates into CASSFDRQNSPLHF.

This clonotype was seen repeatedly, ten times or more. The chain recombines TRBV7-2 with TRBJ1-1; 9 bases are a match to TRBD1. Germline CDR1 reads SGHTA; CDR2 reads FQGNSA. V lost 5 bases and J lost 5; bases outside the gene matches: 9. CDR3 length: 15 amino acids. DNA for the CDR3: TGTGCCAGCAGCCCGGGACAGGGAAGATGGACTGAAGCTTTCTTT. It yields the protein CASSPGQGRWTEAFF. Full variable domain (remainder filled in from reference TRBV7-2 and TRBJ1-1): GAGVSQSPSNKVTEKGKDVELRCDPISGHTALYWYRQSLGQGLEFLIYFQGNSAPDKSGLPSDRFSAERTGGSVSTLTIQRTQQEDSAVYLCASSPGQGRWTEAFFGQGTRLTVV.

This clonotype was detected ten times or more. V gene TRBV5-1 combines with J gene TRBJ2-1; 7 positions match TRBD2. Germline CDR1 reads SGHRS; CDR2 reads YFSETQ. This CDR3 has 15 amino acids. The ends lost 1 base at V and 6 bases at J; junction bases unmatched: 7. The CDR3 sequence: CASSLRAGDLNEQFF. CDR3 DNA: TGCGCCAGCAGCTTGAGGGCGGGGGACCTCAATGAGCAGTTCTTC.

This clonotype was counted at least ten times. The rearrangement joins TRBV20-1 to TRBJ2-3; D may correspond to TRBD1 or TRBD2 (5 bases each). Germline lookup yields CDR1 DFQATT and CDR2 SNEGSKA (reference sequence). The CDR3 extends over 13 amino acids. Trimming shortened V by 5 bases and J by 2 bases, and 11 bases separated the two germline ends. CDR3 DNA: TGCAGTGCTTCCGGGGCAGTCACAGATACGCAGTATTTT. Its protein is CSASGAVTDTQYF.

This clonotype came up many times. This chain uses TRBV20-1 with TRBJ2-1, with 8 positions matching TRBD2. Trimming at V came to 6 bases and at J to 1 base, leaving 11 bases not matched to a gene. CDR1 is DFQATT and CDR2 is SNEGSKA in the germline V gene (reference sequence). The CDR3 is 16 amino acids. CDR3: CSATGTSSRSYNEQFF. The CDR3 DNA reads TGCAGTGCCACCGGGACTAGTAGTAGGTCCTACAATGAGCAGTTCTTC.